Listed here are 2 T cell receptor beta chains from one sample, sequenced in a study of OX40 agonist ivuxolimab in advanced cancers. Generated by immunoSEQ multiplex PCR, the TCRdb table keeps only in-frame clones and is missing some. The table has tens of thousands of clones, about 86% seen once. The sample here was CD4+ or CD8+ T cells sorted from blood, taken in a trial of the OX40 agonist ivuxolimab. These receptors all stem from an adult with an advanced solid tumor such as melanoma, head and neck, liver or kidney cancer.

This chain connects TRBV5-1 to TRBJ2-1; 7 nucleotides align to TRBD1. The V segment lost 0 bases and the J segment 0 bases; nucleotides outside the gene matches: 3. This CDR3 has 16 amino acids. Germline assignment: CDR1 SGHRS and CDR2 YFSETQ. The CDR3 loop reads CASSLGGQSSYNEQFF. CDR3 coding DNA: TGCGCCAGCAGCTTGGGGGGACAGTCCTCCTACAATGAGCAGTTCTTC.

Concerning this clone itself: Other DNA sequences in the same sample also yield this CDR3. J is TRBJ2-7 and V is TRBV5-4, with D possibly TRBD2 on 6 matching bases. CDR1 is SGHNT, CDR2 YYREEE, per germline (reference sequence). V gave up 5 bases and J gave up 4 bases, with 16 bases separating them. This CDR3 contains 14 residues. In DNA, the CDR3 is TGTGCCAGCAGGGGCTGGGGGGACCCATACGAGCAGTACTTC. Its translation: CASRGWGDPYEQYF.